This is a list of T cell receptor beta chains from one sample in a study of blood T cells in healthy people across ages. In TCRdb, the 5' RACE reads were re-called with MiXCR into one record per CDR3 protein. Counted here are fewer than 900,000 distinct CDR3 sequences, about half occurring once; the ten biggest clones make up roughly 31%. Sequencing was performed on blood. Every receptor here comes from a woman aged 55-69 years in good health. Both conserved end residues are part of each CDR3. Each record gives: J gene, D gene, V gene, clone size, CDR3 length, CDR3 DNA, CDR3 protein. The D gene is left open where the match is weak. Clone size, where shown, is once, few, many, or a class for clones that have expanded.

J gene: TRBJ2-4; D gene: .; V gene: TRBV28; clone size: .; CDR3 length: 12; CDR3 DNA: TGTGCCAGTGAGGAAGCCAAAAACATTCAGTACTTC; CDR3 protein: CASEEAKNIQYF
J gene: TRBJ1-6; D gene: .; V gene: TRBV4-3; clone size: .; CDR3 length: 17; CDR3 DNA: TGCGCCAGCAGCCAAGATCTTGGGACCGTGAATAATTCACCCCTCCACTTT; CDR3 protein: CASSQDLGTVNNSPLHF
J gene: TRBJ2-3; D gene: .; V gene: TRBV2; clone size: .; CDR3 length: 16; CDR3 DNA: TGTGCCAGCGGGACGTACACGGGGCCACCCACAGATACGCAGTATTTT; CDR3 protein: CASGTYTGPPTDTQYF
J gene: TRBJ1-2; D gene: .; V gene: TRBV6-6; clone size: few; CDR3 length: 11; CDR3 DNA: TGTGCCAGCACCGCGCACTATGGCTACACCTTC; CDR3 protein: CASTAHYGYTF
J gene: TRBJ2-7; D gene: .; V gene: TRBV3-1; clone size: many; CDR3 length: 12; CDR3 DNA: TGTGCCAGCAGCCAAGATCCCTCGGTTAAGTACTTC; CDR3 protein: CASSQDPSVKYF
J gene: TRBJ2-7; D gene: .; V gene: TRBV20-1; clone size: .; CDR3 length: 13; CDR3 DNA: TGCAGTGCCGGGCGTACAGGTACCTACGAGCAGTACTTC; CDR3 protein: CSAGRTGTYEQYF
J gene: TRBJ2-1; D gene: TRBD1; V gene: TRBV12-3/TRBV12-4; clone size: .; CDR3 length: 15; CDR3 DNA: TGTGCCAGCAGTCCGCCGAGGGGGCGCCAAGAGACCCAGTTCTTC; CDR3 protein: CASSPPRGRQETQFF
J gene: TRBJ1-1; D gene: .; V gene: TRBV29-1; clone size: few; CDR3 length: 12; CDR3 DNA: TGCAGCTTCCGACAGTTGAACACTGAAGCTTTCTTT; CDR3 protein: CSFRQLNTEAFF
J gene: TRBJ2-1; D gene: TRBD2; V gene: TRBV7-2; clone size: few; CDR3 length: 18; CDR3 DNA: TGTGCCAGCAGCTTAGTGGGACTACTTCCGGGGTCCTACAATGAGCAGTTCTTC; CDR3 protein: CASSLVGLLPGSYNEQFF
J gene: TRBJ1-4; D gene: .; V gene: TRBV7-8; clone size: .; CDR3 length: 15; CDR3 DNA: TGTGCCAGCAGCCCACGGTCAGAGTCCGGTAATGAACTGTTTTTT; CDR3 protein: CASSPRSESGNELFF
J gene: TRBJ1-6; D gene: TRBD1; V gene: TRBV7-9; clone size: .; CDR3 length: 17; CDR3 DNA: TGTGCCAGCAGCTACGCCAGGGGACAGGGTAGAGATTCACCCCTCCACTTT; CDR3 protein: CASSYARGQGRDSPLHF
J gene: TRBJ2-5; D gene: TRBD1; V gene: TRBV5-4; clone size: .; CDR3 length: 16; CDR3 DNA: TGTGCCAGCAGCTTGGGTACTGACAGGGGGCTGAAGACCCAGTACTTC; CDR3 protein: CASSLGTDRGLKTQYF
J gene: TRBJ2-5; D gene: TRBD1; V gene: TRBV27; clone size: .; CDR3 length: 14; CDR3 DNA: TGTGCCAGCAAAAAGGGACAGGGGGTGGAGACCCAGTACTTC; CDR3 protein: CASKKGQGVETQYF
J gene: TRBJ2-1; D gene: TRBD2; V gene: TRBV20-1; clone size: .; CDR3 length: 14; CDR3 DNA: TGCAGTGCTGGTGGAGCGGGAAGTCCTAATGAGCAGTTCTTC; CDR3 protein: CSAGGAGSPNEQFF
J gene: TRBJ2-7; D gene: .; V gene: TRBV7-2; clone size: many; CDR3 length: 15; CDR3 DNA: TGTGCCAGCAGCTTAGGGTCGGGGCTCTCCTACGAGCAGTACTTC; CDR3 protein: CASSLGSGLSYEQYF
J gene: TRBJ2-1; D gene: .; V gene: TRBV10-3; clone size: .; CDR3 length: 13; CDR3 DNA: TGTGCCATCAGCAAAGACAGTCCTGGTGAGCAGTTCTTC; CDR3 protein: CAISKDSPGEQFF
J gene: TRBJ1-2; D gene: .; V gene: TRBV9; clone size: .; CDR3 length: 12; CDR3 DNA: TGTGCCAGCACTCGTAACCGGGGTGGCTACACCTTC; CDR3 protein: CASTRNRGGYTF
J gene: TRBJ2-7; D gene: TRBD2; V gene: TRBV30; clone size: few; CDR3 length: 13; CDR3 DNA: TGTGCCTGGAGTAGGACTAGCTACTACGAGCAGTACTTC; CDR3 protein: CAWSRTSYYEQYF
J gene: TRBJ2-1; D gene: TRBD2; V gene: TRBV4-1; clone size: .; CDR3 length: 18; CDR3 DNA: TGCGCCAGCAGCCAAGGGACTAGCGCTTGTAGCTCCTACAATGAGCAGTTCTTC; CDR3 protein: CASSQGTSACSSYNEQFF
J gene: TRBJ2-7; D gene: TRBD2; V gene: TRBV5-6; clone size: .; CDR3 length: 17; CDR3 DNA: TGTGCCAGCAGCGACGGACTAGCGGGAACGACTTGGGGCGAGCAGTACTTC; CDR3 protein: CASSDGLAGTTWGEQYF
J gene: TRBJ2-1; D gene: TRBD2; V gene: TRBV20-1; clone size: .; CDR3 length: 15; CDR3 DNA: TGCAGTGCTAGAGATAACCTTAGCGGGGGGGATGAGCAGTTCTTC; CDR3 protein: CSARDNLSGGDEQFF
J gene: TRBJ1-6; D gene: TRBD1; V gene: TRBV3-1; clone size: .; CDR3 length: 15; CDR3 DNA: TGTGCCAGCAGCCAAGGACAGGGGATTAATTCACCCCTCCACTTT; CDR3 protein: CASSQGQGINSPLHF
J gene: TRBJ2-1; D gene: .; V gene: TRBV6-2/TRBV6-3; clone size: .; CDR3 length: 15; CDR3 DNA: TGTGCCAGCAGTTACGGATTGGGGGGGGCTGATGAGCAGTTCTTC; CDR3 protein: CASSYGLGGADEQFF
J gene: TRBJ2-7; D gene: .; V gene: TRBV9; clone size: .; CDR3 length: 16; CDR3 DNA: TGTGCCAGCAGCGTGGGGGACGGGCCGAGCTCCTACGAGCAGTACTTC; CDR3 protein: CASSVGDGPSSYEQYF
J gene: TRBJ2-7; D gene: .; V gene: TRBV7-2; clone size: few; CDR3 length: 12; CDR3 DNA: TGTGCCAGCAGCCCCGGGGGCCTCCGACAGTACTTC; CDR3 protein: CASSPGGLRQYF
J gene: TRBJ2-1; D gene: TRBD2; V gene: TRBV20-1; clone size: .; CDR3 length: 15; CDR3 DNA: TGCAGTGCTACGGGCCAAGCGGGAGCGGGCAATGAGCAGTTCTTC; CDR3 protein: CSATGQAGAGNEQFF
J gene: TRBJ2-3; D gene: TRBD2; V gene: TRBV4-3; clone size: few; CDR3 length: 16; CDR3 DNA: TGCGCCAGCAGCCCCCAAGCGGGAGTCATGGCAGATACGCAGTATTTT; CDR3 protein: CASSPQAGVMADTQYF
J gene: TRBJ2-5; D gene: .; V gene: TRBV12-3/TRBV12-4; clone size: .; CDR3 length: 13; CDR3 DNA: TGTGCCAGCAGTGTAGAGTGGTGGGAGACCCAGTACTTC; CDR3 protein: CASSVEWWETQYF
J gene: TRBJ2-3; D gene: .; V gene: TRBV6-2/TRBV6-3; clone size: .; CDR3 length: 12; CDR3 DNA: TGTGCCAGCAGTGAGTGGTCAGATACGCAGTATTTT; CDR3 protein: CASSEWSDTQYF
J gene: TRBJ1-2; D gene: .; V gene: TRBV20-1; clone size: .; CDR3 length: 16; CDR3 DNA: TGCAGTGCGCCGCATACTCCAACAGGGAGAGGGGATGGCTACACCTTC; CDR3 protein: CSAPHTPTGRGDGYTF
J gene: TRBJ2-5; D gene: TRBD1; V gene: TRBV10-3; clone size: .; CDR3 length: 15; CDR3 DNA: TGTGCCATCAGAGGGACAGGCTCGCAGTCATATGAGCAGTACTTC; CDR3 protein: CAIRGTGSQSYEQYF
J gene: TRBJ1-5; D gene: .; V gene: TRBV10-3; clone size: .; CDR3 length: 14; CDR3 DNA: TGTGCCTCGCGGGGGGGAACTAGCAATCAGCCCCAGCATTTT; CDR3 protein: CASRGGTSNQPQHF
J gene: TRBJ1-2; D gene: .; V gene: TRBV11-2; clone size: few; CDR3 length: 17; CDR3 DNA: TGTGCCAGCAGCTTAAGTCGTGGCGGGGGGCTCGGCTATGGCTACACCTTC; CDR3 protein: CASSLSRGGGLGYGYTF
J gene: TRBJ2-5; D gene: TRBD2; V gene: TRBV7-9; clone size: .; CDR3 length: 17; CDR3 DNA: TGTGCCAGCAGCTTACGCCAGCCACTAGCGGGGGAAGAGACCCAGTACTTC; CDR3 protein: CASSLRQPLAGEETQYF
J gene: TRBJ1-5; D gene: .; V gene: TRBV27; clone size: .; CDR3 length: 13; CDR3 DNA: TGTGCCAGCAGTCCCTCCAGGGGTCAGCCCCAGCATTTT; CDR3 protein: CASSPSRGQPQHF
J gene: TRBJ2-7; D gene: .; V gene: TRBV29-1; clone size: .; CDR3 length: 12; CDR3 DNA: TGCAGCGTTGCGGCCGGTAGATGGGAGCAGTACTTC; CDR3 protein: CSVAAGRWEQYF
J gene: TRBJ1-1; D gene: TRBD1; V gene: TRBV20-1; clone size: .; CDR3 length: 16; CDR3 DNA: TGCAGTGCTAGAGAGAACCGACAGGGGTTGAACACTGAAGCTTTCTTT; CDR3 protein: CSARENRQGLNTEAFF
J gene: TRBJ2-5; D gene: TRBD2; V gene: TRBV20-1; clone size: .; CDR3 length: 14; CDR3 DNA: TGCAGTGCCCCGACTAGCGGGAGGGTTAATGAGCAGTACTTC; CDR3 protein: CSAPTSGRVNEQYF
J gene: TRBJ2-5; D gene: TRBD2; V gene: TRBV28; clone size: .; CDR3 length: 14; CDR3 DNA: TGTGCCAGCAGTTCCGGGACTAGCGTAAAGACCCAGTACTTC; CDR3 protein: CASSSGTSVKTQYF
J gene: TRBJ2-7; D gene: .; V gene: TRBV28; clone size: .; CDR3 length: 17; CDR3 DNA: TGTGCCAGCAGTTTGGCGGGAAACGGGATTGAGACCTACGAGCAGTACTTC; CDR3 protein: CASSLAGNGIETYEQYF
J gene: TRBJ1-4; D gene: .; V gene: TRBV7-2; clone size: .; CDR3 length: 15; CDR3 DNA: TGTGCCAGCAGCTTATCGCGGTCAACTAATGAAAAACTGTTTTTT; CDR3 protein: CASSLSRSTNEKLFF
J gene: TRBJ2-6; D gene: .; V gene: TRBV11-2; clone size: .; CDR3 length: 17; CDR3 DNA: TGTGCCAGCAGCTTATCAGGGGGGAAGTCTGGGGCCAACGTCCTGACTTTC; CDR3 protein: CASSLSGGKSGANVLTF
J gene: TRBJ2-1; D gene: TRBD2; V gene: TRBV20-1; clone size: .; CDR3 length: 15; CDR3 DNA: TGCAGTGCAATCCCGGCGGGAGGGGTGATTGGTGAGCAGTTCTTC; CDR3 protein: CSAIPAGGVIGEQFF
J gene: TRBJ1-1; D gene: .; V gene: TRBV7-2; clone size: .; CDR3 length: 15; CDR3 DNA: TGTGCCAGCAGCCCCTTTGGACGGGTGAACACTGAAGCTTTCTTT; CDR3 protein: CASSPFGRVNTEAFF
J gene: TRBJ1-2; D gene: .; V gene: TRBV12-3/TRBV12-4; clone size: few; CDR3 length: 15; CDR3 DNA: TGTGCCAGCAGTATACAGGGAACGGCTAACTATGGCTACACCTTC; CDR3 protein: CASSIQGTANYGYTF
J gene: TRBJ2-7; D gene: TRBD2; V gene: TRBV6-5; clone size: .; CDR3 length: 17; CDR3 DNA: TGTGCCAGCAGTTACCGACCCCTCCTAGCGGGGACCTACGAGCAGTACTTC; CDR3 protein: CASSYRPLLAGTYEQYF
J gene: TRBJ2-7; D gene: .; V gene: TRBV5-1; clone size: .; CDR3 length: 15; CDR3 DNA: TGCGCCAGCAGCTTATCAGGGTTAAGCTCCGACGAGCAGTACTTC; CDR3 protein: CASSLSGLSSDEQYF